This is a list of T cell receptor beta chains from one sample in a study of blood T cells in healthy people across ages. A single record per CDR3 protein comes from TCRdb applying MiXCR to the 5' RACE reads. Found here are 1,800,000 or so distinct CDR3 sequences, more than 35% of them singletons; the top ten hold 20% to 25%. The specimen was blood. These receptors came from a human donor in good health. CDR3s include the opening cysteine and the closing phenylalanine or tryptophan. Each record gives: V gene, clone size, D gene, J gene, CDR3 protein, CDR3 DNA. The D gene is left open where the match is weak. Rows give clone size only sometimes, using once, few, many, or a class for an expanded clone.

TRBV10-3	few	NA	TRBJ2-1	CAISEGSDPYNEQFF	TGTGCCATCAGTGAGGGATCAGATCCTTACAATGAGCAGTTCTTC
TRBV28	NA	NA	TRBJ1-2	CASSLAGPSFNGYTF	TGTGCCAGCAGTTTGGCGGGACCCTCATTTAATGGCTACACCTTC
TRBV28	NA	NA	TRBJ2-7	CASSPGFEFYEQYF	TGTGCCAGCAGCCCAGGGTTTGAGTTCTACGAGCAGTACTTC
TRBV18	once	NA	TRBJ1-4	CASSPLGDGHEKLFF	TGTGCCAGCTCACCCCTGGGGGACGGGCATGAAAAACTGTTTTTT
TRBV29-1	many	TRBD2	TRBJ2-5	CSVLTSGGPQETQYF	TGCAGCGTCCTTACTAGCGGGGGTCCACAAGAGACCCAGTACTTC
TRBV4-2	few	NA	TRBJ2-7	CASSQDYWPYEQYF	TGTGCCAGCAGCCAAGATTATTGGCCCTACGAGCAGTACTTC
TRBV29-1	NA	TRBD1	TRBJ1-3	CSVARGTGLGNTIYF	TGCAGCGTCGCACGCGGGACAGGGCTTGGAAACACCATATATTTT
TRBV12-3/TRBV12-4	few	NA	TRBJ2-3	CASSLGSRTSTDTQYF	TGTGCCAGCAGTTTGGGCAGTAGAACTAGCACAGATACGCAGTATTTT
TRBV10-3	NA	TRBD2	TRBJ2-5	CATKRGIQETQYF	TGTGCCACGAAGCGGGGAATACAAGAGACCCAGTACTTC
TRBV7-2	NA	TRBD2	TRBJ2-3	CASSLGPSGLSDTQYF	TGTGCCAGCAGCTTAGGGCCTAGCGGCCTATCAGATACGCAGTATTTT
TRBV29-1	NA	NA	TRBJ2-1	CSRLSSYNEQFF	TGCAGCCGTCTGAGCTCCTACAATGAGCAGTTCTTC
TRBV20-1	NA	NA	TRBJ2-1	CSARRPGRGSYNEQFF	TGCAGTGCTAGGAGGCCTGGCAGAGGGAGCTACAATGAGCAGTTCTTC
TRBV4-3	NA	TRBD2	TRBJ2-1	CASSPRDYYEQFF	TGCGCCAGCAGCCCCCGGGACTACTATGAGCAGTTCTTC
TRBV6-1	NA	TRBD1	TRBJ1-2	CASRAGTELLSNYGYTF	TGTGCCAGCAGGGCCGGGACAGAGCTACTTTCTAACTATGGCTACACCTTC
TRBV20-1	NA	NA	TRBJ1-4	CSARALDTPESGKLFF	TGCAGTGCTAGAGCCCTAGACACCCCAGAGTCGGGAAAACTGTTTTTT
TRBV4-1	NA	TRBD1	TRBJ1-1	CASSQAKSTGSTEAFF	TGCGCCAGCAGCCAAGCGAAGTCGACAGGGAGCACTGAAGCTTTCTTT
TRBV12-3/TRBV12-4	NA	NA	TRBJ1-6	CASSPLAASPLHF	TGTGCCAGCAGCCCACTAGCAGCGTCACCCCTCCACTTT
TRBV7-3	NA	TRBD1	TRBJ2-1	CASSFRGGQGRNEQFF	TGTGCCAGCAGCTTCCGTGGGGGACAGGGTCGCAATGAGCAGTTCTTC
TRBV15	NA	NA	TRBJ2-1	CATSRIREGGNEQFF	TGTGCCACCAGCAGGATTAGGGAGGGGGGGAATGAGCAGTTCTTC
TRBV5-8	NA	TRBD1	TRBJ2-2	CASNRDSYTGELFF	TGTGCCAGCAACAGGGACAGTTACACCGGGGAGCTGTTTTTT
TRBV6-1	NA	NA	TRBJ1-1	CASSESGRDEAFF	TGTGCCAGCAGTGAATCAGGCAGAGACGAAGCTTTCTTT
TRBV20-1	NA	TRBD1	TRBJ1-5	CSVTGGAFQPQHF	TGCAGCGTGACAGGGGGCGCTTTTCAGCCCCAGCATTTT
TRBV4-1	NA	NA	TRBJ2-1	CASSQDSGALSYNEQFF	TGCGCCAGCAGCCAAGATTCGGGGGCCCTCTCCTACAATGAGCAGTTCTTC
TRBV13	NA	NA	TRBJ1-2	CASSLISGWSVANYGYTF	TGTGCCAGCAGCTTAATCTCGGGGTGGTCGGTAGCTAACTATGGCTACACCTTC
TRBV20-1	few	NA	TRBJ2-1	CSARAKDLRSSYNEQFF	TGCAGTGCTAGAGCGAAAGACCTACGCAGCTCCTACAATGAGCAGTTCTTC
TRBV7-2	NA	NA	TRBJ1-2	CASSLETGLGGYTF	TGTGCCAGCAGCTTAGAAACAGGGTTGGGAGGCTACACCTTC
TRBV27	NA	NA	TRBJ2-3	CASSHREHTDTQYF	TGTGCCAGCAGTCACAGAGAACACACAGATACGCAGTATTTT
TRBV25-1	NA	NA	TRBJ2-7	CATKRGGSYEQYF	TGTGCCACCAAACGGGGAGGTTCCTACGAGCAGTACTTC
TRBV6-5	few	TRBD1	TRBJ1-2	CASSYRQGANYGYTF	TGTGCCAGCAGTTACAGACAGGGGGCTAACTATGGCTACACCTTC
TRBV11-3	few	NA	TRBJ2-5	CASSTQGPGETQYF	TGTGCCAGCAGCACCCAAGGGCCGGGGGAGACCCAGTACTTC
TRBV6-2/TRBV6-3	NA	TRBD1	TRBJ1-2	CASSYEQGRGYTF	TGTGCCAGCAGTTACGAACAGGGGCGAGGCTACACCTTC
TRBV6-6	few	TRBD2	TRBJ2-1	CASTRLAGTNNEQFF	TGTGCCAGCACCCGGCTAGCGGGGACAAACAATGAGCAGTTCTTC
TRBV6-2/TRBV6-3	few	NA	TRBJ2-7	CASKQGSYEQYF	TGTGCCAGCAAACAGGGTTCCTACGAGCAGTACTTC
TRBV4-2	few	NA	TRBJ1-5	CASSQDPLQPQHF	TGTGCCAGCAGCCAAGATCCCTTGCAGCCCCAGCATTTT
TRBV7-9	few	NA	TRBJ1-6	CASSSSSYASPLHF	TGTGCCAGCAGCTCGAGCTCGTACGCCTCACCCCTCCACTTT
TRBV29-1	NA	NA	TRBJ2-7	CSVRDFSEQYF	TGCAGCGTCAGGGATTTTTCCGAGCAGTACTTC
TRBV7-9	NA	TRBD2	TRBJ2-1	CASSPYPGLAVYNEQFF	TGTGCCAGCAGCCCCTACCCAGGACTAGCGGTATACAATGAGCAGTTCTTC
TRBV3-1	few	NA	TRBJ2-5	CASSHLASSETQYF	TGTGCCAGCAGCCACCTAGCAAGCTCGGAGACCCAGTACTTC
TRBV18	NA	TRBD1	TRBJ2-7	CASSPSGQGAYEQYF	TGTGCCAGCTCACCATCGGGACAGGGGGCTTACGAGCAGTACTTC
TRBV7-2	many	NA	TRBJ2-2	CASSPQNTGELFF	TGTGCCAGCAGCCCCCAGAACACCGGGGAGCTGTTTTTT
TRBV15	few	NA	TRBJ2-1	CATSSLREGGNEQFF	TGTGCCACCAGCAGTCTGAGGGAAGGAGGCAATGAGCAGTTCTTC
TRBV7-3	NA	NA	TRBJ2-1	CASSLGGGLYEQFF	TGTGCCAGCAGCTTAGGGGGGGGGCTCTATGAGCAGTTCTTC
TRBV10-3	NA	NA	TRBJ2-5	CAISLADRAGGETQYF	TGCGCCATCAGTCTAGCGGACAGGGCCGGGGGAGAGACCCAGTACTTC
TRBV5-1	NA	TRBD1	TRBJ2-1	CASSLGGDRVNNEQFF	TGCGCCAGCAGCCTTGGGGGGGACAGGGTCAACAATGAGCAGTTCTTC
TRBV7-2	NA	NA	TRBJ2-1	CASSLDHPETQFF	TGTGCCAGCAGCTTAGACCACCCAGAGACCCAGTTCTTC
TRBV7-6	NA	NA	TRBJ1-1	CASSLVGRVAFF	TGTGCCAGCAGCTTAGTGGGGAGGGTAGCTTTCTTT
TRBV10-3	NA	TRBD1	TRBJ1-2	CAISGKGGGYGYTF	TGTGCCATCAGTGGGAAAGGGGGCGGCTATGGCTACACCTTC
TRBV4-3	few	NA	TRBJ1-1	CASSLVEGDTEAFF	TGCGCCAGCAGCCTAGTGGAGGGCGACACTGAAGCTTTCTTT
TRBV7-2	many	NA	TRBJ2-3	CASSLSFDTQYF	TGTGCCAGCAGCTTATCTTTCGATACGCAGTATTTT
TRBV15	NA	NA	TRBJ2-7	CATSSLRGDWNEQYF	TGTGCCACCAGCAGTCTCCGGGGCGATTGGAACGAGCAGTACTTC
TRBV7-8	NA	NA	TRBJ2-2	CASSRYRTQTGELFF	TGTGCCAGCAGCCGGTACAGGACTCAAACCGGGGAGCTGTTTTTT
TRBV4-1	NA	TRBD2	TRBJ2-7	CASSPAGGLGCEQYF	TGCGCCAGCAGCCCCGCGGGGGGGCTTGGATGCGAGCAGTACTTC
TRBV15	NA	NA	TRBJ2-7	CATSRLGSNNEQYF	TGTGCCACCAGCAGACTAGGGTCAAACAATGAGCAGTACTTC
TRBV29-1	NA	TRBD1	TRBJ2-7	CSVTGDRGSGEQYF	TGCAGCGTGACGGGGGACAGGGGGTCCGGCGAGCAGTACTTC
TRBV6-2/TRBV6-3	NA	NA	TRBJ1-1	CASSYSPGGNTEAFF	TGTGCCAGCAGTTACTCTCCGGGCGGGAACACTGAAGCTTTCTTT